The present entry profiles one TCR beta chain with its context. Participant-reported clinical history was the basis for cohort assignment. Recovered status in Cohort 3 required two negative PCRs, clearance, or symptom resolution. Trimming stripped 5 bases from V and 1 base from J, with 10 bases between. CDR1 is KGHDR and CDR2 is SFDVKD in the germline V gene. The CDR3 length is 14 residues. The data are from a study of blood T cell repertoires in COVID-19. Profiled with immunoSEQ multiplex PCR; TCRdb holds only in-frame clones, not every one. The sample lists 160,000 or so clones, about four fifths occurring once.

Sequencing was performed on PBMCs or T cells enriched from blood (not recorded which). V is TRBV24-1 and J is TRBJ1-1; D ambiguous. This TCR was recovered from a man between 60 and 75 years old who had recovered from COVID-19. The CDR3 bases are TGTGCCACCAGTGTGGCGGGGAGGAACACTGAAGCTTTCTTT. Encoded protein: CATSVAGRNTEAFF.